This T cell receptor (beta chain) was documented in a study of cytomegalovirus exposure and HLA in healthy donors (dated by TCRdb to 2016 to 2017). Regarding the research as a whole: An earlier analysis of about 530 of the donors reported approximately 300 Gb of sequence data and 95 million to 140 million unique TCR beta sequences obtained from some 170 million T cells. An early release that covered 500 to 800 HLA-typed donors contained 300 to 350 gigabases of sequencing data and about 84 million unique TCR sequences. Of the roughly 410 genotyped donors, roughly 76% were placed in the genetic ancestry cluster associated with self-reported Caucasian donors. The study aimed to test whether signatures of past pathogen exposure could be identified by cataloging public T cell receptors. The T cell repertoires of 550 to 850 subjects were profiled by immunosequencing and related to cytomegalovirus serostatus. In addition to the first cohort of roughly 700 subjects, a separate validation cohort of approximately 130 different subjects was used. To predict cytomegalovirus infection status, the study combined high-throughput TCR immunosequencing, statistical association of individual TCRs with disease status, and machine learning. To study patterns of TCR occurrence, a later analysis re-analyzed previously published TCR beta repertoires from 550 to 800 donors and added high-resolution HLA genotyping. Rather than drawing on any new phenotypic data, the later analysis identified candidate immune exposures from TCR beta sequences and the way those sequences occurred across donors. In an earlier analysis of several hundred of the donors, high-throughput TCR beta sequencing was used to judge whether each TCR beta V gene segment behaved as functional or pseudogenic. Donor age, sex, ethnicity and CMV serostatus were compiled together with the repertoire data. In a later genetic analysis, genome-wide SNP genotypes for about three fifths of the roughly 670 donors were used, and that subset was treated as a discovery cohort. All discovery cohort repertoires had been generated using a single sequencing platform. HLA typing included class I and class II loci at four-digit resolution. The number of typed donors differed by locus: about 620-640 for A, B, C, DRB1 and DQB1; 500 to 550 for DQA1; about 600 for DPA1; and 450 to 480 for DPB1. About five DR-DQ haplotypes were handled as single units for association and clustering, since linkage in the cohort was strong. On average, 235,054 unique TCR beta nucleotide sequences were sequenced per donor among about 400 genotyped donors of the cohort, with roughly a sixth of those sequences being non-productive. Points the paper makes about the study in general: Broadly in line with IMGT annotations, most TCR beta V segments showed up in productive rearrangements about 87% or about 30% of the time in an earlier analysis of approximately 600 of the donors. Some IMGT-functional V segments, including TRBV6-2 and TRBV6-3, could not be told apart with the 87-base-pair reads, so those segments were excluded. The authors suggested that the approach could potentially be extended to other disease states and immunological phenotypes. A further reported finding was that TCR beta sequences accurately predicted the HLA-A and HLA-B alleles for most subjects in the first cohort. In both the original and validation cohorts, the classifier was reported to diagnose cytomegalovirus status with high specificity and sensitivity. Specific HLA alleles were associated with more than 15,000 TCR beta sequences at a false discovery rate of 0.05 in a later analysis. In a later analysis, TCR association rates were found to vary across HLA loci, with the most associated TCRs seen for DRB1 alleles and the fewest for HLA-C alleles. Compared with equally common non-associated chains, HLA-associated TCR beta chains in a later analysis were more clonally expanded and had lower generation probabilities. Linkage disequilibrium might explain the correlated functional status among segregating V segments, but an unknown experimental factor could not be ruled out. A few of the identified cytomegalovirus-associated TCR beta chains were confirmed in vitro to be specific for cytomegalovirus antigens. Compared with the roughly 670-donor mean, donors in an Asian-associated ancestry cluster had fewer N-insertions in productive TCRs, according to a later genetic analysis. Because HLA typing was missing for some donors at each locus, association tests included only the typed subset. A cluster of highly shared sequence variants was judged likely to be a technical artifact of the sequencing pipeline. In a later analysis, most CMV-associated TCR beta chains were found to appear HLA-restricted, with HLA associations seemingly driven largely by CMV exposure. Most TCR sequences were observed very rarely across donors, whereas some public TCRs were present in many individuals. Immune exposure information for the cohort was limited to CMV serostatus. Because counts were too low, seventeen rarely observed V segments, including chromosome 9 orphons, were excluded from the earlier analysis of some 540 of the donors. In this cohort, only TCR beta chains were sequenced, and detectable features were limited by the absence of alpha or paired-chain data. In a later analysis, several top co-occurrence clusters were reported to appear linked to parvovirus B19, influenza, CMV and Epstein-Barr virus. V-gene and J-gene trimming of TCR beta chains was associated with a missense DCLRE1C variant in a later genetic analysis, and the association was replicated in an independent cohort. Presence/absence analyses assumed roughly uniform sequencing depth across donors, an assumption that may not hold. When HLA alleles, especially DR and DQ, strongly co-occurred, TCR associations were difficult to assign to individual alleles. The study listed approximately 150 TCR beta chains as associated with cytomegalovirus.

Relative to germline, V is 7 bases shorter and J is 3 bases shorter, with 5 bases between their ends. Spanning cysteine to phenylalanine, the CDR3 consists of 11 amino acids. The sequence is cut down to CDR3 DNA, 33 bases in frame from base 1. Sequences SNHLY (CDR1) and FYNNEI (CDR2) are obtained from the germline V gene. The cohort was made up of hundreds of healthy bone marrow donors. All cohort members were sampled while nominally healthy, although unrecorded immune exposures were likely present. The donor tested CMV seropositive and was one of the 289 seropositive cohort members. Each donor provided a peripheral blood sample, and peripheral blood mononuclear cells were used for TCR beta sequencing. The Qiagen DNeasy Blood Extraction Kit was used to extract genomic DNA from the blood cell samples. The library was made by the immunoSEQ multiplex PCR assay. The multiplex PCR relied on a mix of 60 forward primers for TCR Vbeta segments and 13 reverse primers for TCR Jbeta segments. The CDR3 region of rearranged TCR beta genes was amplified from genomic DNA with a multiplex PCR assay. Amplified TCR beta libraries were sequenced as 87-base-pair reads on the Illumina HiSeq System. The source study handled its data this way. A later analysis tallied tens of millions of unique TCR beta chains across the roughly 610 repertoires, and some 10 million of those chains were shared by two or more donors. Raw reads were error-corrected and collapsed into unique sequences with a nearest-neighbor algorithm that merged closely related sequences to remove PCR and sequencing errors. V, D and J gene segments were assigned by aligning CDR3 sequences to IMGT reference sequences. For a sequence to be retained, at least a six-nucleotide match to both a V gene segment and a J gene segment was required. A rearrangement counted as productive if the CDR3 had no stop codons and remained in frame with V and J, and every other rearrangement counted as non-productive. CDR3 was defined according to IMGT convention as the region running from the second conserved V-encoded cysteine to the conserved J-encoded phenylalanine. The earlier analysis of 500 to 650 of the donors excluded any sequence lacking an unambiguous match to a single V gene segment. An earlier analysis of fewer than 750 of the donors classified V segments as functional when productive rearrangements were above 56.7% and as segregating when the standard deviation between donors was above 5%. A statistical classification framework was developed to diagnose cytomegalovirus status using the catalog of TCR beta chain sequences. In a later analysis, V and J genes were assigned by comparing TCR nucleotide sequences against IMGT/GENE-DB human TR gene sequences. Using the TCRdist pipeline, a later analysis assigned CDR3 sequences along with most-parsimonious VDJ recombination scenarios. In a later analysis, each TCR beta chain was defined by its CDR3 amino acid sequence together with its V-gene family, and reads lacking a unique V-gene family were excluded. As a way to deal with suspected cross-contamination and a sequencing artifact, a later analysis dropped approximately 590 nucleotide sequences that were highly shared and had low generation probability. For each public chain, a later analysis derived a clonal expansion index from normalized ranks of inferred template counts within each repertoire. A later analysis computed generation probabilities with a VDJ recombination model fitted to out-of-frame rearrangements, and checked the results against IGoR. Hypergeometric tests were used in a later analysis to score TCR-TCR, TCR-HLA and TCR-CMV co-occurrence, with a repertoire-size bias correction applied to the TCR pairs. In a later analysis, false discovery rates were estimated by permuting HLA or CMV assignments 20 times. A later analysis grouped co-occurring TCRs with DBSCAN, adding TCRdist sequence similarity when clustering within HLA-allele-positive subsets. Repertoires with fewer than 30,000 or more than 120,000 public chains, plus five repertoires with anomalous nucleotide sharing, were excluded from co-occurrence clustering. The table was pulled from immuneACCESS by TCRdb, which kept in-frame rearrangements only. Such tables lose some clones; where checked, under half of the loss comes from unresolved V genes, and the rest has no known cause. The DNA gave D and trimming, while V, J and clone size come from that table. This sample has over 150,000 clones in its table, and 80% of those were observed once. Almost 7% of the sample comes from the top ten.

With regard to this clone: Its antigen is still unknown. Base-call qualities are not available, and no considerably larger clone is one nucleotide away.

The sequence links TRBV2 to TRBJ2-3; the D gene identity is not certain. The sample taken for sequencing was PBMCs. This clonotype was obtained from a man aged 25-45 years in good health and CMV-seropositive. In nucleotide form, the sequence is TGTGCCAGCACGGTGACAGATACGCAGTATTTT. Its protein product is CASTVTDTQYF.